The 9 T cell receptor beta chains given below trace back to one sample, sequenced in a study of T cell changes during pregnancy in multiple sclerosis (dated by TCRdb to the late 2010s). Preparation of the library involved the immunoSEQ multiplex PCR assay. TCRdb stores this immuneACCESS table with in-frame sequences only. Part of the clones is absent; in the studies checked, under half of the shortfall reflects unresolved V genes, and no reason is known for the rest. Across this sample there are under 50,000 clones, with 95% seen only once. The top ten clonotypes cover 5.5% to 7.5% of the sample. Source: CD8+ T cells from peripheral blood mononuclear cells, taken in the first trimester of pregnancy. These receptors were taken from a female donor with multiple sclerosis, enrolled in a pregnancy study.

The genes are TRBV2 and TRBJ2-1, with D perhaps matching TRBD2 (5 bases). With 7 bases removed from V and 5 bases from J, the gap between germline ends came to 18 bases. CDR1 SNHLY and CDR2 FYNNEI come from the germline V gene. The CDR3 spans 15 residues. This CDR3 is CASKVGLASHNEQFF. In DNA, the CDR3 is TGTGCCAGCAAGGTAGGGCTAGCAAGCCACAATGAGCAGTTCTTC.

This clone is a singleton in its sample. The rearrangement joins TRBV6-1 to TRBJ1-2, with TRBD1 as a possible D gene (5 bases). Per the germline V gene, CDR1 is MNHNS and CDR2 is SASEGT. The CDR3 is 16 residues long. Trimming removed 4 bases from V and 8 bases from J, with 23 bases in between. The DNA for the CDR3 is TGTGCCAGCAGTGCCTCCTGGGCAGGGTCTTCGAAGGGCTACACCTTC. Its translation: CASSASWAGSSKGYTF.

This sequence joins TRBV27 and TRBJ2-5; D not resolved. Trimming stripped 3 bases from V and 2 bases from J, with 13 bases between. Germline loops: CDR1 MNHEY, CDR2 SMNVEV (reference sequence). The CDR3 loop spans 15 amino acids. CDR3 sequence: CASSFFYSVQETQYF. In DNA, the CDR3 is TGTGCCAGCAGTTTTTTTTATTCGGTTCAAGAGACCCAGTACTTC.

CDR3 DNA sequence: TGTGCCAGCAGTTACAATCAGGGGCTCTACGAGCAGTACTTC. Amino acid sequence: CASSYNQGLYEQYF. The chain employs TRBV6-5 and TRBJ2-7, with D perhaps TRBD1 (6 bases). V was trimmed by 2 bases and J by 3 bases, leaving 11 bases between them. Looked up from germline, CDR1 is MNHEY and CDR2 is SVGAGI. The CDR3 covers 14 residues.

This chain joins TRBV6-1 and TRBJ2-1; 9 bases match TRBD1. Germline CDR1 reads MNHNS; CDR2 reads SASEGT. The CDR3 runs to 15 residues. The J segment lost 6 bases and the V segment lost 3 bases, leaving 6 bases of the junction unmatched. The CDR3 coding sequence is TGTGCCAGCAGTGAGTACGGGACAGGGTTCAATGAGCAGTTCTTC. Translated, it gives CASSEYGTGFNEQFF.

The genes are TRBV27 and TRBJ2-7; maybe TRBD2 (5 bases). Per the germline V gene, CDR1 is MNHEY and CDR2 is SMNVEV (reference sequence). The CDR3 sequence is 14 residues long. Trimming left V 5 bases short and J 3 bases short, with 14 bases between. This chain's CDR3 is CASSKLWGVYEQYF. For the CDR3, the DNA is TGTGCCAGCAGTAAACTATGGGGAGTCTACGAGCAGTACTTC.

The CDR3 DNA follows: TGTGCCAGGCGGGACAGGGGGACCTACGAGCAGTACTTC. It yields the protein CARRDRGTYEQYF. The chain carries TRBV2 and TRBJ2-7; TRBD1 agrees at 11 bases. The CDR3 runs to 13 residues. The V and J ends lost 9 bases and 2 bases, in that order; junction bases with no gene match: 3. CDR1 and CDR2 (germline): SNHLY, FYNNEI.

The V gene is TRBV6-1, the J gene TRBJ2-1; TRBD1 matches at 7 bases. This CDR3 is 17 amino acids long. Unmatched junction bases numbered 9, after V lost 4 bases and J lost 0 bases. Germline V lookup: CDR1 MNHNS, CDR2 SASEGT. The CDR3 protein is CASSGPLQGSSYNEQFF. DNA for the CDR3: TGTGCCAGCAGTGGACCGCTACAGGGGAGCTCCTACAATGAGCAGTTCTTC.

The chain has TRBV29-1 and TRBJ2-7; D is unclear. This CDR3 spans 10 amino acids. Trimming took 5 bases from V and 6 from J, leaving 8 bases between them. Germline V lookup: CDR1 SQVTM, CDR2 ANQGSEA. CDR3 nucleotides: TGCAGCGTTCAGGATAGCGAGCAGTACTTC. Its translation is CSVQDSEQYF.